This T cell receptor beta chain was sequenced for a study of cytomegalovirus exposure and HLA in healthy donors. 13 Jbeta primers and 60 Vbeta primers were used for the PCR. Using immunoSEQ multiplex PCR, the repertoire was profiled, and TCRdb retains in-frame clones only, with some absent. The sample lists fewer than 90,000 clones, roughly three quarters occurring once. The germline CDR1 and CDR2 sequences are LNHDA and SQIVND (reference sequence). The CDR3 extends over 14 amino acids. V lost 5 bases, J lost 4 bases, and 15 bases lay in between. Sequenced: PBMCs. This rearrangement joins TRBV19 to TRBJ2-7; tentative D call: TRBD1 (6 bases). This receptor was obtained from a young man in good health and CMV-seronegative. CDR3 DNA sequence: TGTGCCAGTAGTCTGGACAGCCTAATATACGAGCAGTACTTC. It translates to CASSLDSLIYEQYF.